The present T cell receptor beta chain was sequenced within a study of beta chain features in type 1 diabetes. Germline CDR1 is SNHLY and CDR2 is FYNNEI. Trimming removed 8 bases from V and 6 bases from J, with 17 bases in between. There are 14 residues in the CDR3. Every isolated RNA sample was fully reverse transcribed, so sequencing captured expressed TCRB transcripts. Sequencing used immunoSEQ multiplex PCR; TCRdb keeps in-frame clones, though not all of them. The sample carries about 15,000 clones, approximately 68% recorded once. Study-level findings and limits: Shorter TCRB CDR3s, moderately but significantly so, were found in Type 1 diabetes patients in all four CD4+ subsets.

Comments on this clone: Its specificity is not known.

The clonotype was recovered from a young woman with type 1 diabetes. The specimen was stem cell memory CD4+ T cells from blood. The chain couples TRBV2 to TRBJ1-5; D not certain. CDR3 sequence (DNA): TGTGCCAGCCGGAGGGCCGGGGATGGTCAGCCCCAGCATTTT. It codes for CASRRAGDGQPQHF.